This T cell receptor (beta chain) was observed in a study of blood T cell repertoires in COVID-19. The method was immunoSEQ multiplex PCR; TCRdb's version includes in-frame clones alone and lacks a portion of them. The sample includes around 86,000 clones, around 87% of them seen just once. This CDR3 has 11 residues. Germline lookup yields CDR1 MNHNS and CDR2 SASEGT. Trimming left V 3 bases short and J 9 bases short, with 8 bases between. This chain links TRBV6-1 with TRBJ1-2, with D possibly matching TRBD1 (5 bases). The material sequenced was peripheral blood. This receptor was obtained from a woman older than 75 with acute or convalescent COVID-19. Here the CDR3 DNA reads TGTGCCAGCAGTGATCCGGACAGCTACACCTTC. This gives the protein CASSDPDSYTF.